The TCR beta chain under discussion was sequenced for a study of blood T cell repertoires in COVID-19. The data were produced by immunoSEQ multiplex PCR, yet TCRdb's version contains in-frame clones alone and is incomplete. The sample has 200,000 to 250,000 clones; roughly 84% are singletons. Trimming took off 2 bases at V and 0 bases at J, with 7 bases between the two ends. Germline values: CDR1 GTSNPN, CDR2 SVGIG (reference sequence). The CDR3 covers 13 residues. Specimen: peripheral blood. This sequence joins TRBV30 and TRBJ1-1; D gene uncertain. The sequence came from a woman in her thirties or forties with active or convalescent COVID-19. As DNA, the CDR3 is TGTGCCTGGAGTCCCTCGGTGAACACTGAAGCTTTCTTT. Encoded protein: CAWSPSVNTEAFF.